Presented here are 27 T cell receptor beta chains from one specimen sequenced in a study of OX40 agonist ivuxolimab in advanced cancers. The repertoire was sequenced with immunoSEQ multiplex PCR; TCRdb's copy has only in-frame clones and lacks some. Of tens of thousands of clones listed, roughly 84% are singletons. The source was CD4+ or CD8+ T cells sorted from blood, collected in a trial of the OX40 agonist ivuxolimab. These TCRs come from an adult with an advanced solid tumor such as melanoma, head and neck, liver or kidney cancer.

This CDR3 reads CAISESGRDQPQHF. CDR3 bases: TGTGCCATCAGTGAGTCCGGACGAGATCAGCCCCAGCATTTT. The genes are TRBV10-3 and TRBJ1-5; D uncertain. This CDR3 is built from 14 residues. The germline V and J ends were trimmed by 0 bases and 5 bases, with 8 bases remaining between them. CDR1 is ENHRY and CDR2 is SYGVKD in the germline V gene.

This chain connects TRBV19 to TRBJ1-6, with 8 bases aligning to TRBD1. Trimming cost V 5 bases and J 6 bases; bases outside gene matches: 6. CDR1 and CDR2 from the germline V gene are LNHDA and SQIVND (reference sequence). There are 15 residues in the CDR3. CDR3 DNA sequence: TGTGCCAGTAGTCCCGGGACAGGCGTTAATTCACCCCTCCACTTT. Its translation: CASSPGTGVNSPLHF.

The CDR3 sequence is CASILATVSNQPQHF. The CDR3 DNA follows: TGTGCCAGCATTCTCGCGACAGTTAGCAATCAGCCCCAGCATTTT. V usage is TRBV28 and J usage is TRBJ1-5; possibly TRBD1 for D (5 bases). CDR3 size: 15 residues. Germline CDR1 reads MDHEN; CDR2 reads SYDVKM. Trimming removed 7 bases at V and 0 bases at J, with 13 bases between.

The chain uses TRBV27 and TRBJ1-6, with 7 bases matching TRBD1. This CDR3 has 18 residues. The V gene end was trimmed by 5 bases and the J gene end by 0 bases; junction bases not matched to a gene: 10. Germline V CDR1 and CDR2: MNHEY, SMNVEV (reference sequence). The CDR3 DNA reads as TGTGCCAGCAGTCCGAGACAGGGACAATTCTCCTATAATTCACCCCTCCACTTT. This encodes CASSPRQGQFSYNSPLHF.

The chain combines TRBV7-9 with TRBJ1-5, with a weak D call TRBD1 (5 bases). Looked up from germline, CDR1 is SEHNR and CDR2 is FQNEAQ (reference sequence). The V gene lost 2 bases and the J gene lost 5 bases, with 10 bases spanning the gap. The CDR3 runs 14 residues. For the CDR3, the DNA is TGTGCCAGCAGCTTAAGGGGAAGGGATCAGCCCCAGCATTTT. This codes for CASSLRGRDQPQHF.

The V gene is TRBV5-1, the J gene TRBJ2-7; 7 bases fit TRBD2. Looked up from germline, CDR1 is SGHRS and CDR2 is YFSETQ. Unmatched junction bases numbered 7, after V lost 0 bases and J lost 4 bases. CDR3 length: 15 amino acids. DNA of the CDR3: TGCGCCAGCAGCTTGGAGGCGGGGGAGACTTACGAGCAGTACTTC. Its protein product is CASSLEAGETYEQYF.

The J gene is TRBJ1-4, the V gene TRBV30; 7 nucleotides agree with TRBD1. The CDR3 contains 13 residues. Germline trimming cut 8 bases from V and 0 bases from J; bases unmatched to any gene: 3. The germline V gene has CDR1 GTSNPN and CDR2 SVGIG (reference sequence). This CDR3 reads CAGTVTTNEKLFF. CDR3 in DNA: TGTGCCGGGACAGTTACAACTAATGAAAAACTGTTTTTT.

This clone has only one observation. The rearrangement links TRBV7-6 to TRBJ2-6, with D possibly called TRBD1 or TRBD2 (5 bases each). The CDR3 is 18 amino acids. V was cut by 2 bases and J by 2 bases, with 16 bases left in between. Germline lookup yields CDR1 SGHVS and CDR2 FNYEAQ. The CDR3 loop is CASSLIVGRETGANVLTF. The CDR3 coding sequence is TGTGCCAGCAGCTTAATCGTGGGCAGGGAGACTGGGGCCAACGTCCTGACTTTC.

J is TRBJ1-2 and V is TRBV7-2, with D possibly being TRBD1 (5 bases). V was pared by 5 bases and J by 1 base, with 11 bases between. Germline values: CDR1 SGHTA, CDR2 FQGNSA. The CDR3 runs 14 residues. Here the CDR3 DNA reads TGTGCCAGCAGCCCATCGACAGATAACTATGGCTACACCTTC. Amino acid sequence: CASSPSTDNYGYTF.

This clone has only one observation. The rearrangement joins TRBV6-1 to TRBJ2-2; 8 nucleotides agree with TRBD1. The CDR3 totals 14 residues. V dropped 7 bases and J dropped 4; count of bases not matched to a gene: 5. CDR1 is MNHNS, CDR2 SASEGT, per germline. The CDR3 loop reads CASKDRATTGELFF. In DNA, the CDR3 is TGTGCCAGCAAGGACAGGGCCACCACCGGGGAGCTGTTTTTT.

Points on this clone: Its ends do not fully match the called genes, so a read error is possible. The rearrangement uses TRBV7-7 and TRBJ2-1; possibly TRBD2 for D (5 bases). Germline-derived CDR1 and CDR2 are SSHAT and FNYEAQ (reference sequence). The CDR3 has 15 residues. CDR3 protein: CASSLALGTHNEQFF. The CDR3 DNA reads as TGTGCTAGCAGCTTAGCACTAGGAACACACAATGAGCAGTTCTTC.

DNA for the CDR3: TGTGCCAGCAGTGACTCGGCTAGCGGGGCTTACAATGAGCAGTTCTTC. Translating it yields CASSDSASGAYNEQFF. The V and J genes are TRBV6-4 and TRBJ2-1; 9 nucleotides agree with TRBD2. This CDR3 comprises 16 residues. The V gene end was trimmed by 0 bases and the J gene end by 4 bases; junction bases not matched to a gene: 4. The germline gives CDR1 MRHNA, CDR2 SNTAGT.

This clone appeared a few times. The rearrangement joins TRBV18 to TRBJ1-5; 7 bases are shared with TRBD1. The ends lost 5 bases at V and 7 bases at J; junction bases unmatched: 8. Germline lookup yields CDR1 KGHSH and CDR2 LQKENI. This CDR3 is 14 amino acids long. The CDR3 DNA is TGTGCCAGCTCAACGAAGGGGGCTGGACAGCCCCAGCATTTT. Residues: CASSTKGAGQPQHF.

CDR3 residues: CAISESKAGSAEAFF. CDR3 coding DNA: TGTGCCATCAGTGAGTCGAAGGCGGGGTCCGCTGAAGCTTTCTTT. The chain combines TRBV10-3 with TRBJ1-1; no reliable D call. V lost 0 bases to trimming and J lost 6 bases, with 14 bases between them. The CDR3 has 15 amino acids. Germline CDR1 ENHRY, CDR2 SYGVKD.

The V and J genes are TRBV9 and TRBJ2-3, with 12 bases matching TRBD2. The germline gives CDR1 SGDLS, CDR2 YYNGEE. The CDR3 is 17 amino acids. Trimming removed 0 bases from V and 5 bases from J; junction bases left unmatched: 7. The CDR3 region has the DNA TGTGCCAGCAGCGTAGGGGGACTAGCGGGTGGTAGAGATACGCAGTATTTT. Translation: CASSVGGLAGGRDTQYF.

CDR3 residues: CASSILGDGQPQHF. The DNA of the CDR3 is TGTGCCAGTAGTATCCTGGGGGACGGTCAGCCCCAGCATTTT. This chain connects TRBV19 to TRBJ1-5; TRBD1 might be the D (5 bases). Trimming shortened V by 3 bases and J by 6 bases, and 12 bases separated the two germline ends. Germline loops: CDR1 LNHDA, CDR2 SQIVND (reference sequence). The CDR3 runs to 14 residues.

V and J are TRBV7-2 and TRBJ2-7; TRBD1 agrees at 8 bases. The V segment lost 6 bases and the J segment 1 base; nucleotides outside the gene matches: 11. CDR1 and CDR2 (germline): SGHTA, FQGNSA. The CDR3 spans 16 residues. This CDR3 reads CASRRAGQGDSYEQYF. As DNA, the CDR3 is TGTGCCAGCAGAAGAGCCGGACAGGGAGATTCCTACGAGCAGTACTTC.

The CDR3 loop reads CASSIHQGVRGETQYF. For the CDR3, the DNA is TGTGCCAGTAGTATTCACCAGGGGGTAAGGGGAGAGACCCAGTACTTC. J is TRBJ2-5 and V is TRBV19, with 7 bases lining up with TRBD1. CDR1 and CDR2 from the germline V gene are LNHDA and SQIVND (reference sequence). The CDR3 loop spans 16 amino acids. Losses at the gene ends were 3 bases for V and 4 bases for J; bases not matched to a gene: 11.

This chain connects TRBV5-1 to TRBJ1-6; TRBD1 matches 7 bases. There are 14 residues in the CDR3. CDR1 and CDR2 from the germline V gene are SGHRS and YFSETQ. The V segment lost 4 bases and the J segment 5 bases; nucleotides outside the gene matches: 3. Here the CDR3 reads CASSLGQNNSPLHF. Here the CDR3 DNA reads TGCGCCAGCAGCCTGGGACAGAATAATTCACCCCTCCACTTT.

The chain employs TRBV6-1 and TRBJ1-4; D gene uncertain. V dropped 5 bases and J dropped 3 bases, with 10 bases sitting between them. From germline, CDR1 is MNHNS and CDR2 SASEGT. The CDR3 sequence is 14 residues long. DNA of the CDR3: TGTGCCAGCAGTATTTGGACTGCTAATGAAAAACTGTTTTTT. Amino acid sequence: CASSIWTANEKLFF.

This clone was counted only a few times. The rearrangement links TRBV10-3 to TRBJ1-1; D remains ambiguous. The length of the CDR3 is 12 residues. V was clipped by 4 bases and J by 1 base, with 4 bases between them. Germline values: CDR1 ENHRY, CDR2 SYGVKD. The CDR3 protein is CAISARNTEAFF. CDR3 nucleotide sequence: TGTGCCATCAGTGCGAGGAACACTGAAGCTTTCTTT.

In this sample, this clone turned up a few times. The genes are TRBV10-2 and TRBJ2-7; 10 bases match TRBD2. The CDR3 sequence is 15 residues long. V gave up 4 bases and J gave up 7 bases; unmatched junction bases: 10. The V gene's germline CDR1 is WSHSY and CDR2 SAAADI. CDR3 in amino acids: CASSVAGGSGGEQYF. The CDR3 DNA is TGCGCCAGCAGTGTAGCGGGAGGTAGCGGGGGGGAGCAGTACTTC.

The chain is built from TRBV15 and TRBJ1-2, with 8 bases that match TRBD1. CDR1 is LNHNV and CDR2 is YYDKDF in the germline V gene (reference sequence). This CDR3 is built from 15 residues. Trimming at V came to 2 bases and at J to 6 bases, leaving 8 bases not matched to a gene. The CDR3 nucleotides read TGTGCCACCAGCAGATTAGGACAGGGCGAAGATGGCTACACCTTC. It is translated as CATSRLGQGEDGYTF. Drawing the rest from reference TRBV15 and TRBJ1-2, the complete variable domain is DAMVIQNPRYQVTQFGKPVTLSCSQTLNHNVMYWYQQKSSQAPKLLFHYYDKDFNNEADTPDNFQSRRPNTSFCFLDIRSPGLGDTAMYLCATSRLGQGEDGYTFGSGTRLTVV.

The rearrangement joins TRBV7-2 to TRBJ2-5; D perhaps matches TRBD2 (5 bases). The CDR3 is 14 residues long. The germline V gene has CDR1 SGHTA and CDR2 FQGNSA. V was shortened by 3 bases and J by 5 bases, with 13 bases between the two germline ends. CDR3 protein: CASSFSPGSETQYF. The CDR3 DNA follows: TGTGCCAGCAGCTTTTCCCCGGGGTCGGAGACCCAGTACTTC.

The J gene is TRBJ2-3, the V gene TRBV5-4; D gene uncertain. The CDR3 sequence is 15 residues long. V was cut by 0 bases and J by 1 base, with 9 bases left in between. Germline V gives CDR1 SGHNT, CDR2 YYREEE (reference sequence). The CDR3 nucleotides read TGTGCCAGCAGCTTGGAGGCAGAGCGCACAGATACGCAGTATTTT. It yields the protein CASSLEAERTDTQYF. The complete variable domain, with remaining parts taken from reference TRBV5-4 and TRBJ2-3, reads ETGVTQSPTHLIKTRGQQVTLRCSSQSGHNTVSWYQQALGQGPQFIFQYYREEENGRGNFPPRFSGLQFPNYSSELNVNALELDDSALYLCASSLEAERTDTQYFGPGTRLTVL.

This chain links TRBV7-9 with TRBJ2-3; TRBD2 aligns across 7 bases. Germline V lookup: CDR1 SEHNR, CDR2 FQNEAQ (reference sequence). The CDR3 has 16 residues. With 5 bases clipped from V and 3 bases from J, the junction kept 11 bases outside the gene matches. CDR3 amino acids: CASSAKPGLQTDTQYF. The CDR3 nucleotides are TGTGCCAGCAGCGCAAAACCGGGACTACAGACAGATACGCAGTATTTT.

This clone was found many times. The gene calls are TRBV7-8 and TRBJ1-2; D not resolved. Per the germline V gene, CDR1 is SGHVS and CDR2 is FQNEAQ. CDR3 length: 12 amino acids. Between the trimmed V and J ends, which lost 1 base and 4 bases, there was a span of 4 bases. As DNA, the CDR3 is TGTGCCAGCAGCTTAGTTTCCTATGGCTACACCTTC. Its protein product is CASSLVSYGYTF.